The 21 T cell receptor beta chains below come from one sample, sequenced in a study of T-cell reconstitution after alpha-beta-depleted transplantation in children. The TCRbeta library incorporated unique molecular identifiers. Each CDR3 protein is one row after TCRdb ran MiXCR on the PCR reads. The table includes some 840,000 distinct CDR3 sequences, around 15% detected once. The starting material was PBMCs, mostly from graft donor cells, obtained 360 days after TCRalphabeta/CD19-depleted stem cell transplant. The source is a male patient younger than 18 who had a stem cell transplant for acute lymphoblastic leukemia, so the T cells may come from the graft donor.

This chain links TRBV7-3 with TRBJ2-1; D is ambiguous. Trimming removed 3 bases at V and 8 bases at J, with 11 bases between. CDR3 length: 13 residues. Germline V gives CDR1 SGHTA, CDR2 FQGTGA. In nucleotides, the CDR3 is TGTGCCAGCAGCTTCTTGGGTATGGATGAGCAGTTCTTC. It specifies CASSFLGMDEQFF.

This clonotype was observed a handful of times. The chain has TRBV29-1 and TRBJ1-2; perhaps TRBD1 as D (5 bases). Per the germline V gene, CDR1 is SQVTM and CDR2 is ANQGSEA. This CDR3 has 12 amino acids. V lost 5 bases to trimming and J lost 5 bases, with 12 bases between them. The DNA of the CDR3 is TGCAGCGTTAGGGAGGGGCGGTATGGCTACACCTTC. It specifies CSVREGRYGYTF.

This clonotype was seen a handful of times. This chain connects TRBV12-3 or TRBV12-4 to TRBJ1-2, with D hard to call. CDR3 length equals 13 residues. V was cut by 2 bases and J by 8 bases, with 12 bases left in between. The CDR3 nucleotides are TGTGCCAGCAGTTTACTGAGAGGCCGGGGCTACACCTTC. Translated, it gives CASSLLRGRGYTF.

The chain is built from TRBV4-1 and TRBJ2-7; D is unresolved. Per germline, CDR1 MGHRA and CDR2 YSYEKL. V was cut by 4 bases and J by 4 bases, with 14 bases left in between. There are 14 residues in the CDR3. CDR3 DNA: TGCGCCAGCAGCCCTCCCCGTAGCAGGTACGAGCAGTACTTC. This encodes CASSPPRSRYEQYF.

The genes are TRBV11-3 and TRBJ2-1; no clear D. The CDR3 contains 13 residues. Germline V CDR1 and CDR2: SGHNT, YENEEA. V was shortened by 1 base and J by 9 bases, with 10 bases between the two germline ends. The CDR3: CASSLAEGGEQFF. The CDR3 DNA reads TGTGCCAGCAGCTTAGCCGAAGGTGGTGAGCAGTTCTTC.

This clonotype has a count of ten or more. The V call is TRBV15, the J call TRBJ2-2, with 12 bases that match TRBD2. CDR1 is LNHNV, CDR2 YYDKDF, per germline (reference sequence). Trimming at V came to 5 bases and at J to 3 bases, leaving 4 bases not matched to a gene. This CDR3 spans 16 amino acids. The CDR3 region has the DNA TGTGCCACCAGCTCGGGGACTAGCGGGTACACCGGGGAGCTGTTTTTT. It codes for CATSSGTSGYTGELFF. Together with reference TRBV15 and TRBJ2-2, the CDR3 gives the full variable domain: DAMVIQNPRYQVTQFGKPVTLSCSQTLNHNVMYWYQQKSSQAPKLLFHYYDKDFNNEADTPDNFQSRRPNTSFCFLDIRSPGLGDTAMYLCATSSGTSGYTGELFFGEGSRLTVL.

The table lists this clonotype with a few counts. This rearrangement joins TRBV5-1 to TRBJ2-5; TRBD2 matches at 9 bases. V was clipped by 6 bases and J by 6 bases; unmatched bases: 6. This CDR3 comprises 13 residues. Germline V lookup: CDR1 SGHRS, CDR2 YFSETQ. The CDR3: CASTGTSRKTQYF. As DNA, the CDR3 is TGCGCCAGCACCGGGACTAGCCGAAAGACCCAGTACTTC. Using reference TRBV5-1 and TRBJ2-5 for the parts outside the CDR3, the full variable domain is KAGVTQTPRYLIKTRGQQVTLSCSPISGHRSVSWYQQTPGQGLQFLFEYFSETQRNKGNFPGRFSGRQFSNSRSEMNVSTLELGDSALYLCASTGTSRKTQYFGPGTRLLVL.

This clonotype was seen only a few times. This chain joins TRBV29-1 and TRBJ2-5; D gene ambiguous. The V gene's germline CDR1 is SQVTM and CDR2 ANQGSEA. The CDR3 loop spans 12 amino acids. Between the trimmed V and J ends, which lost 4 bases and 4 bases, there was a span of 10 bases. The CDR3 loop reads CSVGVGVETQYF. CDR3 DNA sequence: TGCAGCGTTGGAGTAGGTGTAGAGACCCAGTACTTC.

This clonotype was observed a few times. J is TRBJ2-1 and V is TRBV4-2; TRBD2 agrees at 7 bases. Trimming took 8 bases from V and 4 from J; bases not matched to a gene: 14. CDR1 LGHNA and CDR2 YNFKEQ come from the germline V gene. The CDR3 totals 16 residues. The CDR3: CASRPGLAGTYNEQFF. CDR3 DNA sequence: TGTGCCAGCCGGCCCGGTTTAGCGGGTACTTACAATGAGCAGTTCTTC.

This clonotype was counted between two and nine times. The CDR3 DNA reads as TGTGCCAGCAGTTATGACACGGGGTTTGACACTGAAGCTTTCTTT. It translates to CASSYDTGFDTEAFF. V usage is TRBV27 and J usage is TRBJ1-1; D not resolved. Germline V gives CDR1 MNHEY, CDR2 SMNVEV (reference sequence). There are 15 residues in the CDR3. V dropped 4 bases and J dropped 3 bases, with 15 bases sitting between them.

This clonotype was counted only a few times. This chain connects TRBV2 to TRBJ2-3, with D possibly matching TRBD2 (5 bases). V was pared by 2 bases and J by 0 bases, with 9 bases between. This CDR3 is 15 amino acids long. Germline CDR1 SNHLY, CDR2 FYNNEI. As DNA, the CDR3 is TGTGCCAGCAGTGAAAGGAGGCCGAGCACAGATACGCAGTATTTT. Translation gives CASSERRPSTDTQYF. The full variable domain, rest sourced from reference TRBV2 and TRBJ2-3, is EPEVTQTPSHQVTQMGQEVILRCVPISNHLYFYWYRQILGQKVEFLVSFYNNEISEKSEIFDDQFSVERPDGSNFTLKIRSTKLEDSAMYFCASSERRPSTDTQYFGPGTRLTVL.

This chain uses TRBV20-1 with TRBJ2-1; perhaps TRBD2 as D (5 bases). Trimming left V 3 bases short and J 0 bases short, with 18 bases between. This CDR3 comprises 17 residues. Looked up from germline, CDR1 is DFQATT and CDR2 is SNEGSKA (reference sequence). CDR3 sequence reads: CSARNGKGSGSYNEQFF. For the CDR3, the DNA is TGCAGTGCTAGGAACGGGAAAGGGTCGGGCTCCTACAATGAGCAGTTCTTC.

The rearrangement joins TRBV15 to TRBJ2-3; D is possibly TRBD2 (6 bases). CDR1 is LNHNV, CDR2 YYDKDF, per germline (reference sequence). The CDR3 is 15 residues long. V shed 3 bases and J shed 2 bases, with 12 bases lying between them. CDR3 loop: CATSREGPNTDTQYF. In nucleotides, the CDR3 is TGTGCCACCAGCAGGGAGGGACCGAACACAGATACGCAGTATTTT. Full variable domain (rest looked up from reference TRBV15 and TRBJ2-3): DAMVIQNPRYQVTQFGKPVTLSCSQTLNHNVMYWYQQKSSQAPKLLFHYYDKDFNNEADTPDNFQSRRPNTSFCFLDIRSPGLGDTAMYLCATSREGPNTDTQYFGPGTRLTVL.

A few counts support this clonotype. V usage is TRBV29-1 and J usage is TRBJ1-2; no reliable D call. This CDR3 comprises 12 residues. Germline CDR1 and CDR2: SQVTM and ANQGSEA. Trimming removed 4 bases at V and 8 bases at J, with 14 bases between. CDR3 nucleotides: TGCAGCGTTGGGAGAACAGCCGGAGGCTACACCTTC. Amino acid sequence: CSVGRTAGGYTF.

This clonotype has more than one count but fewer than ten. The chain employs TRBV20-1 and TRBJ1-2; D may be TRBD1 (6 bases). This CDR3 contains 14 residues. Germline assignment: CDR1 DFQATT and CDR2 SNEGSKA (reference sequence). Deletions cut 6 bases from V and 5 bases from J, with 19 bases between. CDR3 loop: CSAPGTGSQYGYTF. CDR3 sequence (DNA): TGCAGTGCCCCGGGAACAGGGAGTCAGTATGGCTACACCTTC.

This clonotype came up a few times. The V and J genes are TRBV20-1 and TRBJ2-3; 10 nucleotides agree with TRBD2. The ends lost 3 bases at V and 2 bases at J; junction bases unmatched: 5. The V gene's germline CDR1 is DFQATT and CDR2 SNEGSKA (reference sequence). The CDR3 totals 15 residues. The CDR3 loop is CSASVGLAHTDTQYF. DNA for the CDR3: TGCAGTGCTAGTGTGGGACTAGCGCACACAGATACGCAGTATTTT.

This clonotype turned up a few times. This sequence joins TRBV25-1 and TRBJ1-2; D call uncertain. Trimming took 3 bases from V and 0 from J, leaving 11 bases between them. The CDR3 is made up of 15 amino acids. Germline-derived CDR1 and CDR2 are MGHDK and SYGVNS. The CDR3 sequence: CASSESRQANYGYTF. The CDR3 DNA is TGTGCCAGCAGTGAGTCCAGACAAGCTAACTATGGCTACACCTTC.

The chain carries TRBV5-6 and TRBJ2-7, with 9 bases aligning to TRBD1. The germline gives CDR1 SGHDT, CDR2 YYEEEE. There are 15 residues in the CDR3. The V and J ends lost 5 bases and 6 bases, in that order; junction bases with no gene match: 12. Here the CDR3 reads CASRETRDRVGEQYF. The CDR3 region has the DNA TGTGCCAGCAGAGAAACCCGGGACAGGGTGGGCGAGCAGTACTTC.

The V call is TRBV12-3 or TRBV12-4, the J call TRBJ2-7; the D gene is possibly TRBD1 (6 bases). The CDR3 runs 13 residues. V lost 6 bases and J lost 2, with 11 bases in between. The CDR3 DNA reads as TGTGCCAGCAGGGGGACATCCCCCTACGAGCAGTACTTC. Protein: CASRGTSPYEQYF.

A few counts support this clonotype. J is TRBJ2-7 and V is TRBV20-1, with TRBD2 matching over 11 bases. The ends lost 3 bases at V and 4 bases at J; junction bases unmatched: 11. Germline V gives CDR1 DFQATT, CDR2 SNEGSKA (reference sequence). The CDR3 runs 16 residues. In DNA form, the CDR3 reads TGCAGTGCTAGCCGACTAGCGGGACCCACGGGATACGAGCAGTACTTC. It translates to CSASRLAGPTGYEQYF.

About this clonotype itself: At one end the junction does not follow the germline gene, possibly because of a read error. The chain links TRBV27 to TRBJ1-1; D unresolved. Germline V gene sequence: CDR1 MNHEY, CDR2 SMNVEV (reference sequence). CDR3 length: 11 residues. This CDR3 reads CASSLNSEAFF. The CDR3 DNA reads as TGTGCCAGCAGTTTGAACAGTGAAGCTTTCTTT.